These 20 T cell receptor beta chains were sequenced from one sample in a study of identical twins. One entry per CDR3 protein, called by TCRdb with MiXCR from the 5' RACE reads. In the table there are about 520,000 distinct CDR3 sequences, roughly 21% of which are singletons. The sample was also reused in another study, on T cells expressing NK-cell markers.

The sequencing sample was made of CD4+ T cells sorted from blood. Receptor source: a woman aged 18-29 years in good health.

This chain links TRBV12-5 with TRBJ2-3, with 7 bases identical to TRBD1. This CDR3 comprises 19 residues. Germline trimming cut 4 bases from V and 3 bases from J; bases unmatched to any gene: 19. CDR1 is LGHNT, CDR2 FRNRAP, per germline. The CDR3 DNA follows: TGTGCTAGTGGTTCACTCCTGAACAGGGGTTATTCAGTTACAGATACGCAGTATTTT. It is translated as CASGSLLNRGYSVTDTQYF.

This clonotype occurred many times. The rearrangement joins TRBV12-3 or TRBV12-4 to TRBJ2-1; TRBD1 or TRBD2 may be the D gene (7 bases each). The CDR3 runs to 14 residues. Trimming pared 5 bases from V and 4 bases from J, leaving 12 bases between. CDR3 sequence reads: CASSQGGAYNEQFF. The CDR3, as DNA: TGTGCCAGCAGTCAGGGGGGGGCTTACAATGAGCAGTTCTTC.

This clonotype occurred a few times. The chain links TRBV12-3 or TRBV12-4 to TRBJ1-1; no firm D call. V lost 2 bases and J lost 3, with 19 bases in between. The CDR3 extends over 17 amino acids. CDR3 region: CASSLIPPGRGDTEAFF. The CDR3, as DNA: TGTGCCAGCAGTTTAATTCCCCCCGGGCGCGGGGACACTGAAGCTTTCTTT.

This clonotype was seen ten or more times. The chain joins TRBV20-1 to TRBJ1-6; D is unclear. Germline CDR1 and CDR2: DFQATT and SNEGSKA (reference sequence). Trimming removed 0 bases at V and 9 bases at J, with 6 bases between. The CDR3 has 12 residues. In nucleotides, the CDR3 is TGCAGTGCTAGAGATAGAGGTTCACCCCTCCACTTT. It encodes CSARDRGSPLHF.

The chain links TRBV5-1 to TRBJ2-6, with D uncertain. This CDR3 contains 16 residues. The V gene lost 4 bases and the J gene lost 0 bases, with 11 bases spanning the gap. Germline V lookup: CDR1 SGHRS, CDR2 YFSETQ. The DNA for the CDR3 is TGCGCCAGCAGCCTGGTTTTGCCCTCTGGGGCCAACGTCCTGACTTTC. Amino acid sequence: CASSLVLPSGANVLTF.

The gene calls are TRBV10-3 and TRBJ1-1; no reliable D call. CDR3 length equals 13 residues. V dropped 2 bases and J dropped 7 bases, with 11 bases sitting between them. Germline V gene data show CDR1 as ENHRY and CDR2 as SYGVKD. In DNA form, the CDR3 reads TGTGCCATCAGTGAGATCGGTGTCAATGAAGCTTTCTTT. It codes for CAISEIGVNEAFF.

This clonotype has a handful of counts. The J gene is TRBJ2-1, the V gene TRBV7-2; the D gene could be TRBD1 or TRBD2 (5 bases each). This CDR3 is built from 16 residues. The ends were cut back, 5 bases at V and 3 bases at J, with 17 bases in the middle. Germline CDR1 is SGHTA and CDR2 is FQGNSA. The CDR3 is CASSPWGSPFYNEQFF. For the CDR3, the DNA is TGTGCCAGCAGCCCCTGGGGGTCACCTTTCTACAATGAGCAGTTCTTC.

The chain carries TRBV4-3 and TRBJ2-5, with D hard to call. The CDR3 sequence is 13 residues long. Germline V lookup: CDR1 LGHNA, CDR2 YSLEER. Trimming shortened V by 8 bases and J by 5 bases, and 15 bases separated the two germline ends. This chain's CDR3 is CASGPGHWETQYF. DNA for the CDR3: TGCGCCAGCGGGCCGGGTCATTGGGAGACCCAGTACTTC.

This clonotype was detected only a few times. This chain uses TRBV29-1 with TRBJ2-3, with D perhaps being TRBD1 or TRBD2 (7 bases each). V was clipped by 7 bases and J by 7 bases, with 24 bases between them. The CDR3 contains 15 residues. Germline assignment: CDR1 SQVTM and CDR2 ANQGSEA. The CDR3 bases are TGCAGCGGAGGGGACAGCCCCAAGGGGGGGAATACGCAGTATTTT. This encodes CSGGDSPKGGNTQYF.

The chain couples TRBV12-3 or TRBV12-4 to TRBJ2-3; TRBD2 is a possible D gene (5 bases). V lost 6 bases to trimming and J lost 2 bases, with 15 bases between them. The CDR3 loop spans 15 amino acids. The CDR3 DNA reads TGTGCCAGCAGGCCCGGCGGGCTCAACACAGATACGCAGTATTTT. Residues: CASRPGGLNTDTQYF.

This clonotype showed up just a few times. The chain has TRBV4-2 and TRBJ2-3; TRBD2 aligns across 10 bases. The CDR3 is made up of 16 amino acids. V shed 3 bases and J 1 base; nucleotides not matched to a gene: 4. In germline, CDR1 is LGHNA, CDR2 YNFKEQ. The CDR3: CASSHPGLAGTDTQYF. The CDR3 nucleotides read TGTGCCAGCAGCCACCCCGGACTAGCGGGCACAGATACGCAGTATTTT.

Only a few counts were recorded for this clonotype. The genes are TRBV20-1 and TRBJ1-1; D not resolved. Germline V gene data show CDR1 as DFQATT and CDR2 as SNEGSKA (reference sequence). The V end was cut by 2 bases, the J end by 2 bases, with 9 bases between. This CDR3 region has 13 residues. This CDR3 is CSARSGLNTEAFF. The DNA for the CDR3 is TGCAGTGCTAGAAGTGGTCTAAACACTGAAGCTTTCTTT.

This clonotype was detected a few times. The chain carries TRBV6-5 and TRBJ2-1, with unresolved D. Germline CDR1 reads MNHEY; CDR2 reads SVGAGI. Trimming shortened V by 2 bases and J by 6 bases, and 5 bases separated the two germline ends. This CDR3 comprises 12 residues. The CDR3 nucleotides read TGTGCCAGCAGTTACGGCTTCAATGAGCAGTTCTTC. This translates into CASSYGFNEQFF.

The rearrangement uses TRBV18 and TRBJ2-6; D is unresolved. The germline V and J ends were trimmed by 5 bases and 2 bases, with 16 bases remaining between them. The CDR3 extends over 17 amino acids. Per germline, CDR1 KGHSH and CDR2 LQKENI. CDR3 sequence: CASSNFVNVAGANVLTF. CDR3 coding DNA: TGTGCCAGCTCAAACTTCGTAAATGTAGCTGGGGCCAACGTCCTGACTTTC. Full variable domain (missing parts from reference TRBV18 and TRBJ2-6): NAGVMQNPRHLVRRRGQEARLRCSPMKGHSHVYWYRQLPEEGLKFMVYLQKENIIDESGMPKERFSAEFPKEGPSILRIQQVVRGDSAAYFCASSNFVNVAGANVLTFGAGSRLTVL.

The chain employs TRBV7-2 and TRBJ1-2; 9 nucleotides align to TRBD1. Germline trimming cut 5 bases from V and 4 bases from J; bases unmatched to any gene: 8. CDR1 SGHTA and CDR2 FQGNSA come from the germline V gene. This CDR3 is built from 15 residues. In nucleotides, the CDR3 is TGTGCCAGCAGCCTCTCGACAGGGGGGGGCTATGGCTACACCTTC. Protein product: CASSLSTGGGYGYTF.

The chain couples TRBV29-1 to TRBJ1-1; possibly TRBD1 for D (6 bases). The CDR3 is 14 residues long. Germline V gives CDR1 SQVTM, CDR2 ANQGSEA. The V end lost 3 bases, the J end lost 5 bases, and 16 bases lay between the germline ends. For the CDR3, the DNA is TGCAGCGTTGACAGGGGATTTGGCGAGACTGAAGCTTTCTTT. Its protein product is CSVDRGFGETEAFF.

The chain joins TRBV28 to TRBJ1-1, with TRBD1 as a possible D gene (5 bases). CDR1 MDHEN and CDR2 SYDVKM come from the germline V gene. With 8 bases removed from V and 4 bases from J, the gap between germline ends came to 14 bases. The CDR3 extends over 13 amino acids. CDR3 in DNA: TGTGCCAGCCTCCTATGGGGGGGCACTGAAGCTTTCTTT. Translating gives CASLLWGGTEAFF.

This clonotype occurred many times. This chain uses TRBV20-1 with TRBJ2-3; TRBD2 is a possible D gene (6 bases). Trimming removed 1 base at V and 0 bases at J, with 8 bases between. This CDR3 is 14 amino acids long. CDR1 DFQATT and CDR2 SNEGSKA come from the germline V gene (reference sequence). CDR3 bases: TGCAGTGCTAGAGGGGCGGGGAGCACAGATACGCAGTATTTT. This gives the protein CSARGAGSTDTQYF.

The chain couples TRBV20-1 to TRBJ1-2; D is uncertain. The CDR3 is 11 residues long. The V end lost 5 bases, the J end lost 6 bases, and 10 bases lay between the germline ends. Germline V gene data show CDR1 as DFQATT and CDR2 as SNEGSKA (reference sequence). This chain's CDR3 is CSAVEDNGYTF. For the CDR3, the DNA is TGCAGTGCTGTAGAAGACAATGGCTACACCTTC.

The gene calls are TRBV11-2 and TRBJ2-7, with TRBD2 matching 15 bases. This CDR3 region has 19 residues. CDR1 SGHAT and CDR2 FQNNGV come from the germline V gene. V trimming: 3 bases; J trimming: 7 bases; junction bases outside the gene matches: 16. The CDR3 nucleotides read TGTGCCAGCAGCTTGGGACCGGGACTAGCGGGAGGTCCCCGGAGGGAGCAGTACTTC. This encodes CASSLGPGLAGGPRREQYF.